The 9 T cell receptor beta chains given below trace back to one sample, sequenced in a study of blood T cells in healthy people across ages (dated by TCRdb to about 2015). The library was produced with 5' RACE. Sequencing was carried out with an Illumina HiSeq 2500. A second PCR of roughly 7 to 11 cycles was run with a J-beta primer mix and a sample-barcoded 5' primer. TCRdb ran its own pipeline on the public reads, namely fastp trimming at Q25 and MiXCR clone calling, and kept in-frame beta chains. One record per CDR3 amino acid sequence lists the most common genes and DNA. This sample is represented by about 930,000 distinct CDR3 sequences; about 28% of them were singletons. Roughly a tenth of the sample comes from the top ten. The sample was also linked to a second study, of T cells of mothers and their children.

The sample taken for sequencing was blood. The receptors were sampled from a woman aged 40 to 50 in good health.

This clonotype was seen a handful of times. The chain combines TRBV20-1 with TRBJ1-5; D remains unclear. This CDR3 has 12 amino acids. Germline CDR1 DFQATT, CDR2 SNEGSKA (reference sequence). Trimming removed 2 bases from V and 0 bases from J, with 2 bases in between. CDR3 coding DNA: TGCAGTGCTAGATCTAGCAATCAGCCCCAGCATTTT. Translation gives CSARSSNQPQHF.

This clonotype was counted ten times or more. V is TRBV12-3 or TRBV12-4 and J is TRBJ2-5, with TRBD1 as a possible D gene (5 bases). The length of the CDR3 is 13 residues. With 8 bases removed from V and 1 base from J, the gap between germline ends came to 11 bases. This CDR3 reads CASSTDIQETQYF. The CDR3 region has the DNA TGTGCCAGCTCGACAGATATCCAAGAGACCCAGTACTTC.

This clonotype was seen at least ten times. This chain links TRBV29-1 with TRBJ1-2; a weak D match, TRBD1 (5 bases). The CDR3 runs to 14 residues. V dropped 0 bases and J dropped 6 bases, with 14 bases sitting between them. Germline-derived CDR1 and CDR2 are SQVTM and ANQGSEA. CDR3 in amino acids: CSVEESWGTDGYTF. The CDR3 DNA is TGCAGCGTTGAAGAATCATGGGGGACGGATGGCTACACCTTC.

The gene calls are TRBV11-2 and TRBJ2-7; D tentatively reads TRBD1 or TRBD2 (5 bases each). Per germline, CDR1 SGHAT and CDR2 FQNNGV. Trimming stripped 9 bases from V and 3 bases from J, with 9 bases between. The CDR3 is made up of 11 amino acids. CDR3: CASTGLYEQYF. The CDR3 nucleotides read TGTGCCAGTACGGGGCTCTACGAGCAGTACTTC.

In this sample, this clonotype turned up a few times. The chain carries TRBV9 and TRBJ1-6; 7 bases map to TRBD1. CDR1 and CDR2 (germline): SGDLS, YYNGEE. V lost 2 bases, J lost 7 bases, and 6 bases stayed unmatched. The CDR3 loop spans 15 amino acids. This chain's CDR3 is CASSVQTTGNSPLHF. CDR3 bases: TGTGCCAGCAGCGTCCAGACGACAGGGAATTCACCCCTCCACTTT.

This clonotype was observed a few times. This chain joins TRBV28 and TRBJ2-1, with D possibly being TRBD1 (5 bases). V was trimmed by 5 bases and J by 3 bases, leaving 11 bases between them. This CDR3 has 14 residues. Germline V gene sequence: CDR1 MDHEN, CDR2 SYDVKM. In DNA form, the CDR3 reads TGTGCCAGCAGTCCCGACAGTAACTACAATGAGCAGTTCTTC. Amino acids: CASSPDSNYNEQFF.

This clonotype was found a few times. V usage is TRBV28 and J usage is TRBJ1-2; 9 nucleotides line up with TRBD1. Looked up from germline, CDR1 is MDHEN and CDR2 is SYDVKM. The CDR3 spans 14 residues. The V and J ends lost 6 bases and 7 bases, in that order; junction bases with no gene match: 9. As DNA, the CDR3 is TGTGCCAGCAGGTCGGGGGACAGGGTTATTGGCTACACCTTC. Its protein is CASRSGDRVIGYTF.

Turning to this clonotype: This sequence may be a read error, since a much larger clone differs from it by one base. The chain is built from TRBV29-1 and TRBJ2-5; 11 bases align to TRBD2. The CDR3 has 14 amino acids. V gave up 5 bases and J gave up 3 bases; unmatched junction bases: 5. From germline, CDR1 is SQVTM and CDR2 ANQGSEA. CDR3 in DNA: TGCAGCGTTATCGGGACTAGCGGCAAAGAGACCCAGTACTTC. This encodes CSVIGTSGKETQYF.

The chain joins TRBV7-2 to TRBJ2-7; the D gene could be TRBD1 or TRBD2 (5 bases each). The CDR3 covers 13 residues. CDR1 SGHTA and CDR2 FQGNSA come from the germline V gene. V lost 4 bases to trimming and J lost 3 bases, with 10 bases between them. The CDR3 bases are TGTGCCAGCAGCTACGGGGCATTCTACGAGCAGTACTTC. Its translation is CASSYGAFYEQYF.